These 19 T cell receptor beta chains originate from one sample sequenced in a study of T cell repertoires in cytomegalovirus infection. For these receptors, no antigen is known. One entry per CDR3 protein results from TCRdb running MiXCR on the reads. The sample shows about 700,000 distinct CDR3 sequences, around a third of them seen only once. The source material was cultured PBMCs, sampled from culture after CMV antigen stimulation. These receptors all stem from a human donor in good health (CMV status not recorded). Some clones in this sample may be carry-over from other donors' samples.

This clonotype was counted only a few times. This sequence joins TRBV4-1 and TRBJ1-2; 8 nucleotides line up with TRBD1. V lost 0 bases to trimming and J lost 8 bases; unmatched junction nucleotides: 11. This CDR3 has 16 residues. Per germline, CDR1 MGHRA and CDR2 YSYEKL. Here the CDR3 reads CASSQDWGQVMVGYTF. The DNA for the CDR3 is TGCGCCAGCAGCCAAGATTGGGGACAGGTTATGGTAGGCTACACCTTC.

The genes are TRBV19 and TRBJ1-5, with D hard to call. Trimming removed 7 bases at V and 3 bases at J, with 10 bases between. The CDR3 totals 13 residues. Germline-derived CDR1 and CDR2 are LNHDA and SQIVND (reference sequence). In nucleotides, the CDR3 is TGTGCCAGTATTCTGGAGCCCAATCAGCCCCAGCATTTT. It translates to CASILEPNQPQHF.

This clonotype has at least ten counts. This chain links TRBV7-8 with TRBJ2-3; no firm D call. The germline V gene encodes CDR1 SGHVS and CDR2 FQNEAQ. The CDR3 covers 13 residues. The V end lost 5 bases, the J end lost 6 bases, and 12 bases lay between the germline ends. The CDR3 loop is CASSPVWRDTQYF. DNA for the CDR3: TGTGCCAGCAGCCCCGTTTGGCGGGATACGCAGTATTTT.

The rearrangement uses TRBV20-1 and TRBJ1-3; D gene uncertain. This CDR3 is built from 13 residues. Germline V lookup: CDR1 DFQATT, CDR2 SNEGSKA (reference sequence). V was cut by 3 bases and J by 8 bases, with 14 bases left in between. CDR3 nucleotide sequence: TGCAGTGCTAGTACTCAGCCGGGAGACACCATATATTTT. This translates into CSASTQPGDTIYF.

This chain connects TRBV19 to TRBJ2-7, with TRBD1 identical over 12 bases. This CDR3 spans 15 amino acids. In germline, CDR1 is LNHDA, CDR2 SQIVND (reference sequence). Trimming took 5 bases from V and 5 from J; bases not matched to a gene: 7. The CDR3 coding sequence is TGTGCCAGTAGTCAGACCGGGACAGGGGGCCACGAGCAGTACTTC. This codes for CASSQTGTGGHEQYF.

This clonotype was recorded many times. The chain is built from TRBV7-2 and TRBJ2-7; tentative D call: TRBD2 (6 bases). V lost 5 bases and J lost 1, with 12 bases in between. This CDR3 spans 14 amino acids. Germline assignment: CDR1 SGHTA and CDR2 FQGNSA. DNA for the CDR3: TGTGCCAGCAGCCCCCGGGGGATTTCCTACGAGCAGTACTTC. Translated: CASSPRGISYEQYF. The variable domain in full, with the rest retrieved from reference TRBV7-2 and TRBJ2-7, is GAGVSQSPSNKVTEKGKDVELRCDPISGHTALYWYRQSLGQGLEFLIYFQGNSAPDKSGLPSDRFSAERTGGSVSTLTIQRTQQEDSAVYLCASSPRGISYEQYFGPGTRLTVT.

V is TRBV20-1 and J is TRBJ1-5, with 7 bases aligning to TRBD1. The CDR3 has 15 amino acids. V shed 1 base and J 6 bases; nucleotides not matched to a gene: 9. Germline CDR1 is DFQATT and CDR2 is SNEGSKA (reference sequence). This chain's CDR3 is CSARGIGGAGQPQHF. For the CDR3, the DNA is TGCAGTGCTAGAGGGATAGGGGGCGCGGGTCAGCCCCAGCATTTT.

The chain couples TRBV6-1 to TRBJ1-5; D not certain. Germline CDR1 and CDR2: MNHNS and SASEGT. This CDR3 is built from 15 residues. V was trimmed by 5 bases and J by 4 bases, leaving 15 bases between them. CDR3 sequence (DNA): TGTGCCAGCAGTTGGGCACTACTAGGGAATCAGCCCCAGCATTTT. Translated: CASSWALLGNQPQHF.

This clonotype showed up just a few times. The J gene is TRBJ2-4, the V gene TRBV7-2; 8 bases map to TRBD1. The CDR3 has 12 residues. The V and J ends lost 4 bases and 11 bases, in that order; junction bases with no gene match: 4. From germline, CDR1 is SGHTA and CDR2 FQGNSA. This CDR3 reads CASSSDRALQYF. The DNA of the CDR3 is TGTGCCAGCAGCTCGGACAGGGCTCTTCAGTACTTC.

The chain joins TRBV11-2 to TRBJ1-2; D gene uncertain. The germline V gene has CDR1 SGHAT and CDR2 FQNNGV. The V end lost 1 base, the J end lost 5 bases, and 11 bases lay between the germline ends. This CDR3 has 14 amino acids. CDR3 in amino acids: CASSLGTASYGYTF. The CDR3 region has the DNA TGTGCCAGCAGCTTAGGGACGGCCTCATATGGCTACACCTTC.

This clonotype came up a few times. The gene calls are TRBV4-3 and TRBJ1-6; the match to TRBD1 covers 7 bases. The CDR3 is 16 residues long. CDR1 is LGHNA and CDR2 is YSLEER in the germline V gene. V was pared by 0 bases and J by 14 bases, with 13 bases of the junction left unmatched. CDR3 coding DNA: TGCGCCAGCAGCCAAGAATGGGACAGCGGGTTTTGGGCCCTCCACTTT. Its translation: CASSQEWDSGFWALHF.

The V call is TRBV4-2, the J call TRBJ2-5; 8 bases align to TRBD2. This CDR3 has 16 amino acids. Unmatched junction bases numbered 8, after V lost 4 bases and J lost 1 base. The germline V gene has CDR1 LGHNA and CDR2 YNFKEQ. The CDR3: CASSRTGTRFQETQYF. The CDR3 region has the DNA TGTGCCAGCAGCCGCACCGGGACTAGGTTCCAAGAGACCCAGTACTTC.

V usage is TRBV30 and J usage is TRBJ2-4; possible D gene TRBD2, 6 bases. In germline, CDR1 is GTSNPN, CDR2 SVGIG (reference sequence). V was cut by 4 bases and J by 3 bases, with 10 bases left in between. The CDR3 runs 13 residues. The CDR3 bases are TGTGCCTGGATGAGGCGGGACAAAAACATTCAGTACTTC. Translation: CAWMRRDKNIQYF.

Turning to this clonotype: Just one base apart from a much larger clone, this may be a read error. V usage is TRBV5-4 and J usage is TRBJ1-4, with a weak D call TRBD1 (5 bases). The V gene lost 4 bases and the J gene lost 2 bases, with 9 bases spanning the gap. CDR1 and CDR2 from the germline V gene are SGHNT and YYREEE (reference sequence). The CDR3 totals 14 residues. CDR3 amino acids: CASSRGVTNEKLFF. DNA for the CDR3: TGTGCCAGCAGCCGAGGGGTTACTAATGAAAAACTGTTTTTT.

The rearrangement links TRBV10-3 to TRBJ2-1; 7 nucleotides align to TRBD1. CDR3 length: 14 amino acids. V lost 4 bases to trimming and J lost 6 bases; unmatched junction nucleotides: 6. CDR1 is ENHRY and CDR2 is SYGVKD in the germline V gene. CDR3 protein: CAISANRQGNEQFF. CDR3 in DNA: TGTGCCATCAGTGCAAACAGACAGGGCAATGAGCAGTTCTTC.

This clonotype was found a few times. The V call is TRBV18, the J call TRBJ1-1; D uncertain. The CDR3 length is 15 residues. The V end was cut by 6 bases, the J end by 0 bases, with 14 bases between. Looked up from germline, CDR1 is KGHSH and CDR2 is LQKENI. This chain's CDR3 is CASSLGIIMNTEAFF. In DNA form, the CDR3 reads TGTGCCAGCTCTCTCGGAATTATTATGAACACTGAAGCTTTCTTT. Together with reference TRBV18 and TRBJ1-1, the CDR3 gives the full variable domain: NAGVMQNPRHLVRRRGQEARLRCSPMKGHSHVYWYRQLPEEGLKFMVYLQKENIIDESGMPKERFSAEFPKEGPSILRIQQVVRGDSAAYFCASSLGIIMNTEAFFGQGTRLTVV.

The chain recombines TRBV7-6 with TRBJ2-2; D could derive from TRBD1 or TRBD2 (6 bases each). Germline loops: CDR1 SGHVS, CDR2 FNYEAQ. The CDR3 has 19 amino acids. The V gene lost 1 base and the J gene lost 3 bases, with 21 bases spanning the gap. CDR3 amino acids: CASSLDGGLGTSDTGELFF. The CDR3 nucleotides read TGTGCCAGCAGCTTAGATGGGGGGCTTGGGACCTCGGACACCGGGGAGCTGTTTTTT.

Concerning this clonotype itself: Germline and junction disagree at one end, which may indicate a read error. The CDR3 sequence is CASSTDGGPEHF. CDR3 sequence (DNA): TGTGCCAGCAGCACCGACGGTGGGCCCGAGCATTTT. V gene TRBV7-9 combines with J gene TRBJ1-5; D uncertain. Germline values: CDR1 SEHNR, CDR2 FQNEAQ (reference sequence). The CDR3 covers 12 residues. Combining the CDR3 with reference TRBV7-9 and TRBJ1-5 gives the whole variable domain DTGVSQNPRHKITKRGQNVTFRCDPISEHNRLYWYRQTLGQGPEFLTYFQNEAQLEKSRLLSDRFSAERPKGSFSTLEIQRTEQGDSAMYLCASSTDGGPEHFGDGTRLSIL.

V and J are TRBV6-1 and TRBJ2-7, with a weak D call TRBD2 (5 bases). The germline CDR1 and CDR2 sequences are MNHNS and SASEGT. This CDR3 comprises 15 residues. V lost 2 bases and J lost 3, with 14 bases in between. The CDR3 loop reads CASSEPPGKGYEQYF. The CDR3 region has the DNA TGTGCCAGCAGTGAACCCCCGGGAAAGGGCTACGAGCAGTACTTC.